This T cell receptor beta chain was sequenced for a study of blood T cell repertoires in COVID-19. Study-level background: Both acute and convalescent COVID-19 samples were obtained from the United States, Italy and Spain. Nucleic acid was either cDNA or gDNA, and it came from T cells, B-cell-depleted T cells, or PBMCs.

In the authors' methods: From reference gene primer amplification, estimates of nucleated cell counts were derived. Using immunoSEQ multiplex PCR, the repertoire was profiled, and TCRdb retains in-frame clones only, with some absent. The D gene and trimming were derived from the DNA, and the V and J assignments and clone size from that table. Seen here are approximately 220,000 clones, around 82% observed once, and the top ten hold less than 2.5%. The ends were cut back, 3 bases at V and 4 bases at J, with 10 bases in the middle. Germline V gives CDR1 SGHTA, CDR2 FQGTGA. There are 13 residues in the CDR3.

What was sequenced was peripheral blood. This clonotype was obtained from an older woman with acute or convalescent COVID-19. This chain connects TRBV7-3 to TRBJ2-7; D is uncertain. CDR3 loop: CASSFPRKYEQYF. The CDR3, as DNA: TGTGCCAGCAGCTTCCCTAGGAAATACGAGCAGTACTTC.